This T cell receptor beta chain was recovered during a study of control samples from healthy donors and cancer patients. In germline, CDR1 is MNHEY, CDR2 SMNVEV (reference sequence). The V end was cut by 7 bases, the J end by 0 bases, with 13 bases between. The CDR3 runs to 14 residues. The repertoire was sequenced with immunoSEQ multiplex PCR; TCRdb's copy has only in-frame clones and lacks some. The data contain around 140,000 clones, over 85% of them singletons. The chain carries TRBV27 and TRBJ2-7; maybe TRBD1 (5 bases). The receptor comes from a middle-aged man with head and neck cancer. Sequencing was performed on PBMCs. CDR3 protein: CASMGRGASYEQYF. CDR3 DNA: TGTGCCAGCATGGGGCGCGGCGCCTCCTACGAGCAGTACTTC.